The clone carrying this T cell receptor (beta chain) was picked up a small number of times. A second PCR, run for roughly 7 to 11 cycles, used a sample-barcoded 5' primer plus a J-beta primer mix. Using its own MiXCR run on the 5' RACE reads, TCRdb lists one record per CDR3 protein. The sample gives some 1.1 million distinct CDR3 sequences, 35% to 40% of which show up once; less than 15% is in the top ten. Germline V gives CDR1 SEHNR, CDR2 FQNEAQ (reference sequence). Trimming removed 0 bases at V and 10 bases at J, with 18 bases between. This CDR3 spans 15 amino acids. This sample stems from a study of blood T cells in healthy people across ages.

The TCR originated in a man between 18 and 35 years old in good health. Input material: blood. This chain uses TRBV7-9 with TRBJ1-1; a weak D match, TRBD1 (5 bases). The CDR3 nucleotides read TGTGCCAGCAGCTTAGCCCCGGACGTACGTGGGGCAGCTTTCTTT. Protein: CASSLAPDVRGAAFF.